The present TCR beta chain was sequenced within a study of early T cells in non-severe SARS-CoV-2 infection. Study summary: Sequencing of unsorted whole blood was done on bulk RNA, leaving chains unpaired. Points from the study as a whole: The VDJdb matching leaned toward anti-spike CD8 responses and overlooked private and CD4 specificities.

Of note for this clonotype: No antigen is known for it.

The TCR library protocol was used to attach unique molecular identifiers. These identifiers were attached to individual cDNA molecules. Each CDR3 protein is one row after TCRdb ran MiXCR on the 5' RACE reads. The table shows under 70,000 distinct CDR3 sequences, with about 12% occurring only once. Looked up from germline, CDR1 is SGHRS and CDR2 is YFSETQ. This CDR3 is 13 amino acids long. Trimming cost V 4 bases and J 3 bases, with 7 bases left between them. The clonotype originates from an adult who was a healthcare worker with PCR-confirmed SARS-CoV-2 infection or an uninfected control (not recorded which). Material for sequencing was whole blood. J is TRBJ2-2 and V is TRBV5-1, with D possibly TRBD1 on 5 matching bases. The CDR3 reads CASSQGDTGELFF. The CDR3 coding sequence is TGCGCCAGCAGCCAAGGGGACACCGGGGAGCTGTTTTTT.